The 25 T cell receptor beta chains in this list originate from one sample, sequenced in a study of naive and memory T cell subsets. An equimolar mix of two oligonucleotides served as the beta constant-region primer for TRBC1 and TRBC2. The ligated cDNA underwent four PCR rounds using SP2 and nested alpha and beta constant-region primers. TCRdb processed the UMI-ligation and nested PCR reads anew with MiXCR; each CDR3 protein has one entry. The sample comprises 95,000 to 150,000 distinct CDR3 sequences, 35% to 40% of which are singletons, and 0.75% to 1% rests with the top ten. The sequencing sample was made of central memory CD4+ T cells from blood. The receptor source for this set is a human donor in good health.

V gene TRBV19 combines with J gene TRBJ2-5; D is perhaps TRBD1 or TRBD2 (6 bases each). The V end lost 5 bases, the J end lost 2 bases, and 15 bases lay between the germline ends. The CDR3 runs to 15 residues. Germline CDR1 and CDR2: LNHDA and SQIVND (reference sequence). The CDR3 is CASSRLGGLQETQYF. CDR3 nucleotides: TGTGCCAGTAGTCGGCTTGGGGGGCTTCAAGAGACCCAGTACTTC.

This clonotype has a handful of counts. This chain joins TRBV4-3 and TRBJ1-1; TRBD1 agrees at 10 bases. J lost 4 bases, V lost 2 bases, and 4 bases had no gene match. CDR3 size: 15 residues. Germline V CDR1 and CDR2: LGHNA, YSLEER. The CDR3 is CASSQRGQGVTEAFF. CDR3 nucleotide sequence: TGCGCCAGCAGCCAACGAGGACAGGGGGTCACTGAAGCTTTCTTT.

This clonotype was detected only a few times. The rearrangement joins TRBV6-2 or TRBV6-3 to TRBJ2-1, with 12 nucleotides matching TRBD2. There are 17 residues in the CDR3. V dropped 4 bases and J dropped 3; count of bases not matched to a gene: 7. CDR1 and CDR2 (germline): MNHEY, SVGEGT. The CDR3 is CASSSHPTSGSYNEQFF. The CDR3 nucleotides read TGTGCCAGCAGTTCACACCCGACTAGCGGGAGCTACAATGAGCAGTTCTTC.

The sample holds a few counts of this clonotype. The rearrangement uses TRBV11-2 and TRBJ2-1; possible D gene TRBD1, 6 bases. Per germline, CDR1 SGHAT and CDR2 FQNNGV. V shed 3 bases and J shed 6 bases, with 9 bases lying between them. The CDR3 has 13 amino acids. DNA for the CDR3: TGTGCCAGCAGCTTTACAGGGTCCAATGAGCAGTTCTTC. Protein product: CASSFTGSNEQFF.

This chain connects TRBV5-1 to TRBJ2-3; D may be TRBD1 (5 bases). Per the germline V gene, CDR1 is SGHRS and CDR2 is YFSETQ. CDR3 length equals 15 residues. Trimming left V 4 bases short and J 1 base short, with 13 bases between. The CDR3: CASSETGHGTDTQYF. For the CDR3, the DNA is TGCGCCAGCAGCGAAACTGGACACGGCACAGATACGCAGTATTTT.

The chain combines TRBV12-3 or TRBV12-4 with TRBJ2-7; perhaps TRBD2 as D (5 bases). The V and J ends lost 7 bases and 5 bases respectively, with 18 bases between them. This CDR3 is 14 amino acids long. The DNA for the CDR3 is TGTGCCAGCACTCTTACGGGGTTTGGGGACGAGCAGTACTTC. The encoded protein is CASTLTGFGDEQYF.

This clonotype was detected a few times. The V gene is TRBV7-2, the J gene TRBJ2-7; 14 bases agree with TRBD2. CDR1 and CDR2 from the germline V gene are SGHTA and FQGNSA. The J segment lost 6 bases and the V segment lost 5 bases, leaving 3 bases of the junction unmatched. CDR3 length: 14 amino acids. Written as DNA, the CDR3 is TGTGCCAGCAGCCCGGGACTAGCGGGAGCCGAGCAGTACTTC. This translates into CASSPGLAGAEQYF.

The genes are TRBV5-6 and TRBJ2-7; 7 positions match TRBD2. The CDR3 length is 14 residues. The germline gives CDR1 SGHDT, CDR2 YYEEEE. Trimming took 1 base from V and 2 from J; bases not matched to a gene: 3. The CDR3 sequence: CASSLIGTTYEQYF. CDR3 DNA: TGTGCCAGCAGCTTGATAGGGACTACCTACGAGCAGTACTTC. Using reference TRBV5-6 and TRBJ2-7 for the parts outside the CDR3, the full variable domain is DAGVTQSPTHLIKTRGQQVTLRCSPKSGHDTVSWYQQALGQGPQFIFQYYEEEERQRGNFPDRFSGHQFPNYSSELNVNALLLGDSALYLCASSLIGTTYEQYFGPGTRLTVT.

The chain links TRBV6-5 to TRBJ2-2, with D hard to call. V shed 0 bases and J shed 5 bases, with 13 bases lying between them. The CDR3 has 16 residues. Germline V gene sequence: CDR1 MNHEY, CDR2 SVGAGI. CDR3 DNA sequence: TGTGCCAGCAGTTACTCAGCAGGAGAGCGTACCGGGGAGCTGTTTTTT. Its translation: CASSYSAGERTGELFF.

This clonotype turned up a few times. This chain links TRBV11-2 with TRBJ2-5, with TRBD1 identical over 11 bases. The CDR3 runs to 14 residues. V trimming: 5 bases; J trimming: 4 bases; junction bases outside the gene matches: 3. Germline CDR1 and CDR2: SGHAT and FQNNGV. Written as DNA, the CDR3 is TGTGCCAGCAGCAGGACAGGGGGCCCAGAGACCCAGTACTTC. Its protein is CASSRTGGPETQYF.

This clonotype has a handful of counts. The chain's CDR3 is CSVAGGEKTSTDTQYF. In DNA, the CDR3 is TGCAGCGTTGCTGGGGGCGAAAAGACAAGCACAGATACGCAGTATTTT. V and J are TRBV29-1 and TRBJ2-3; tentative D call: TRBD1 (6 bases). Germline V gives CDR1 SQVTM, CDR2 ANQGSEA. V lost 4 bases and J lost 0, with 17 bases in between. The CDR3 runs to 16 residues.

This chain uses TRBV29-1 with TRBJ2-1; 9 positions agree with TRBD2. The CDR3 has 14 residues. V lost 6 bases to trimming and J lost 7 bases; unmatched junction nucleotides: 10. CDR1 and CDR2 from the germline V gene are SQVTM and ANQGSEA. The CDR3 coding sequence is TGCAGCGTAGATACTAGCGGGTACCTAAATGAGCAGTTCTTC. Its protein product is CSVDTSGYLNEQFF.

In this sample, this clonotype turned up many times. This sequence joins TRBV28 and TRBJ2-5, with D possibly being TRBD1 (6 bases). CDR1 is MDHEN and CDR2 is SYDVKM in the germline V gene. The CDR3 has 13 amino acids. V lost 3 bases and J lost 4, with 9 bases in between. The CDR3 spells CASSFGTLETQYF. For the CDR3, the DNA is TGTGCCAGCAGTTTTGGGACACTAGAGACCCAGTACTTC.

This chain uses TRBV12-3 or TRBV12-4 with TRBJ2-7, with D possibly TRBD1 on 6 matching bases. This CDR3 region has 13 residues. V shed 6 bases and J shed 0 bases, with 9 bases lying between them. CDR3 residues: CASRRDTSYEQYF. The CDR3, as DNA: TGTGCCAGCAGACGGGACACCTCCTACGAGCAGTACTTC.

This clonotype has more than one count but fewer than ten. CDR3 in DNA: TGTGCCAGCAGCTTCCACACGAACAGGGGCAATGAGCAGTTCTTC. It is translated as CASSFHTNRGNEQFF. The V call is TRBV7-2, the J call TRBJ2-1; TRBD1 agrees at 7 bases. Germline V gene data show CDR1 as SGHTA and CDR2 as FQGNSA. CDR3 length equals 15 residues. With V trimmed by 3 bases and J by 6 bases, 8 bases remained unmatched.

To note about this clonotype: Mismatch with germline at one junction end may stem from a read error. The CDR3 loop reads CASSLDPGTGELFF. The CDR3 region has the DNA TGTGCTAGCAGCTTAGATCCGGGCACCGGGGAGCTGTTTTTT. The V gene is TRBV7-7, the J gene TRBJ2-2; D is undetermined. The CDR3 is 14 amino acids. Germline V gene sequence: CDR1 SSHAT, CDR2 FNYEAQ (reference sequence).

A few counts support this clonotype. V is TRBV28 and J is TRBJ1-5, with D unclear. The CDR3 spans 15 residues. In germline, CDR1 is MDHEN, CDR2 SYDVKM. V shed 5 bases and J shed 2 bases, with 13 bases lying between them. CDR3 DNA sequence: TGTGCCAGCAGTCGTATAAGGGAGGGCAATCAGCCCCAGCATTTT. It codes for CASSRIREGNQPQHF.

This chain links TRBV20-1 with TRBJ2-1, with D perhaps assigned TRBD1 or TRBD2 (5 bases each). V lost 2 bases to trimming and J lost 6 bases, with 14 bases between them. This CDR3 is built from 14 residues. CDR1 is DFQATT and CDR2 is SNEGSKA in the germline V gene (reference sequence). Here the CDR3 DNA reads TGCAGTGCTAGACCCGGGGACCGTGTCAATGAGCAGTTCTTC. As protein: CSARPGDRVNEQFF.

The DNA of the CDR3 is TGCGCCAGCAGCCAAGATCGTACTAGCGGGAGTAATGAGCAGTTCTTC. Its protein product is CASSQDRTSGSNEQFF. This chain uses TRBV4-1 with TRBJ2-1; 11 nucleotides match TRBD2. V lost 0 bases, J lost 7 bases, and 5 bases stayed unmatched. Per the germline V gene, CDR1 is MGHRA and CDR2 is YSYEKL. The CDR3 extends over 16 amino acids.

V and J are TRBV28 and TRBJ1-2; D possibly corresponds to TRBD1 (5 bases). This CDR3 has 15 residues. V lost 5 bases and J lost 4, with 17 bases in between. The V gene's germline CDR1 is MDHEN and CDR2 SYDVKM. Here the CDR3 reads CASSPILGPFYGYTF. The CDR3 nucleotides read TGTGCCAGCAGTCCAATTCTGGGACCGTTCTATGGCTACACCTTC.

The table lists this clonotype with a few counts. This rearrangement joins TRBV5-1 to TRBJ2-1; D is perhaps TRBD2 (6 bases). This CDR3 has 15 residues. Germline-derived CDR1 and CDR2 are SGHRS and YFSETQ. With 6 bases removed from V and 7 bases from J, the gap between germline ends came to 20 bases. DNA of the CDR3: TGCGCCAGCAAATATCGGTCCCTAGCGCGAAATGAGCAGTTCTTC. Translated, it gives CASKYRSLARNEQFF.

The chain couples TRBV20-1 to TRBJ1-1, with 7 bases that match TRBD1. The CDR3 is 13 residues long. V shed 5 bases and J 1 base; nucleotides not matched to a gene: 4. The germline V gene has CDR1 DFQATT and CDR2 SNEGSKA (reference sequence). The CDR3 DNA is TGCAGTGCTCCGGGACAGCAGAACACTGAAGCTTTCTTT. It encodes CSAPGQQNTEAFF.

Ten or more counts support this clonotype. The chain couples TRBV4-1 to TRBJ2-1, with D uncertain. From germline, CDR1 is MGHRA and CDR2 YSYEKL. With 0 bases removed from V and 6 bases from J, the gap between germline ends came to 9 bases. The CDR3 contains 14 residues. CDR3: CASSQEVNSNEQFF. CDR3 bases: TGCGCCAGCAGCCAAGAAGTGAACAGCAATGAGCAGTTCTTC.

The V and J genes are TRBV19 and TRBJ2-7, with D hard to call. The CDR3 has 13 amino acids. Per germline, CDR1 LNHDA and CDR2 SQIVND (reference sequence). Trimming shortened V by 2 bases and J by 3 bases, and 8 bases separated the two germline ends. CDR3 DNA: TGTGCCAGTAGTATACCCGGCAACTACGAGCAGTACTTC. It is translated as CASSIPGNYEQYF.

V and J are TRBV3-1 and TRBJ1-2, with no clear D. V was shortened by 3 bases and J by 8 bases, with 10 bases between the two germline ends. From germline, CDR1 is LGHDT and CDR2 YNNKEL (reference sequence). There are 12 residues in the CDR3. CDR3 DNA sequence: TGTGCCAGCAGCCAGGTGTCGCGCGGCTACACCTTC. Amino acid sequence: CASSQVSRGYTF.